These T cell receptor beta chains were read from a single sample in a study of post-analysis software for immune sequencing data. MiXCR, run by TCRdb on the PCR reads, gives a single entry per CDR3 protein. This table holds about 570,000 distinct CDR3 sequences, approximately 34% found once. Sequenced: blood. These receptors came from a girl younger than 18 with multiple sclerosis. CDR3s include the opening cysteine and the closing phenylalanine or tryptophan. A D gene is named only where the DNA matches it firmly. The size of a clone is reported for some rows only, either as once, few or many, or as a class for expanded clones.

>.|TRBV5-5|.|TRBJ1-5
CASSPDRTNQPQHF
TGTGCCAGCAGCCCCGACAGAACCAATCAGCCCCAGCATTTT
>.|TRBV4-1|few|TRBJ2-1
CASSQLDLGNEQFF
TGCGCCAGCAGCCAATTAGATCTGGGCAATGAGCAGTTCTTC
>.|TRBV20-1|.|TRBJ1-2
CSARDDGRDHGYTF
TGCAGTGCTAGAGATGACGGGAGGGACCATGGCTACACCTTC
>.|TRBV2|few|TRBJ1-6
CASSEMAPNSPLHF
TGTGCCAGCAGTGAAATGGCACCGAATTCACCCCTCCACTTT
>TRBD1|TRBV5-1|.|TRBJ1-2
CASSSTGASDYGYTF
TGCGCCAGCAGCTCTACAGGGGCCTCGGACTATGGCTACACCTTC
>.|TRBV20-1|.|TRBJ1-1
CSAIPGFGEAFF
TGCAGTGCCATCCCGGGTTTTGGTGAAGCTTTCTTT
>TRBD1|TRBV20-1|.|TRBJ1-1
CSARRAGGANTEAFF
TGCAGTGCTAGAAGGGCAGGGGGCGCGAACACTGAAGCTTTCTTT
>.|TRBV20-1|few|TRBJ1-2
CSARDVAERGYTF
TGCAGTGCTAGAGATGTCGCAGAACGGGGCTACACCTTC
>.|TRBV5-1|few|TRBJ2-1
CASSLAFVDEQFF
TGCGCCAGCAGCTTGGCCTTTGTAGATGAGCAGTTCTTC
>.|TRBV28|.|TRBJ2-2
CASRAGRGELFF
TGTGCCAGCAGGGCAGGGAGAGGGGAGCTGTTTTTT
>.|TRBV3-1|few|TRBJ2-3
CASSQDLRVDTQYF
TGTGCCAGCAGCCAAGATTTGAGGGTCGATACGCAGTATTTT
>.|TRBV27|.|TRBJ2-7
CASSLEGQYF
TGTGCCAGCAGTTTAGAGGGGCAGTACTTC
>TRBD1|TRBV3-1|few|TRBJ2-4
CASSGQGTAKNIQYF
TGTGCCAGCAGTGGACAGGGGACGGCCAAAAACATTCAGTACTTC
>TRBD2|TRBV5-1|.|TRBJ2-3
CASSGGLAGVLDTQYF
TGCGCCAGCAGCGGCGGACTAGCGGGGGTCCTAGATACGCAGTATTTT
>TRBD2|TRBV20-1|.|TRBJ2-7
CSARERLALTWEQYF
TGCAGTGCTAGAGAGAGACTAGCATTAACTTGGGAGCAGTACTTC
>.|TRBV3-1|.|TRBJ2-7
CASSQRGEQYF
TGTGCCAGCAGCCAGAGGGGTGAGCAGTACTTC
>.|TRBV12-3/TRBV12-4|.|TRBJ2-5
CANSQGRGSQETQYF
TGTGCCAACAGTCAGGGCCGAGGGTCCCAAGAGACCCAGTACTTC
>TRBD1|TRBV6-6|few|TRBJ1-6
CASSYLGTANSPLHF
TGTGCCAGCAGTTACCTAGGGACAGCGAATTCACCCCTCCACTTT
>.|TRBV3-1|.|TRBJ1-6
CASSQAGSQGSPLHF
TGTGCCAGCAGCCAAGCTGGAAGTCAAGGTTCACCCCTCCACTTT
>TRBD1|TRBV6-5|many|TRBJ2-1
CASSYSGGWGRYNEQFF
TGTGCCAGCAGTTACTCAGGGGGCTGGGGGCGATACAATGAGCAGTTCTTC
>TRBD1|TRBV29-1|few|TRBJ2-5
CSVGDRGGQQYF
TGCAGCGTAGGAGACAGGGGAGGACAGCAGTACTTC
>TRBD2|TRBV30|.|TRBJ2-3
CAWSERTSGYF
TGTGCCTGGAGTGAGAGGACTAGCGGGTATTTT
>TRBD2|TRBV27|.|TRBJ2-7
CASSTLAGGYEQYF
TGTGCCAGCAGTACGTTAGCGGGGGGCTACGAGCAGTACTTC
>.|TRBV27|.|TRBJ2-7
CASSRPTGDEQYF
TGTGCCAGCAGCCGACCCACAGGTGACGAGCAGTACTTC
>.|TRBV7-8|.|TRBJ1-5
CASSHPWDGINQPQHF
TGTGCCAGCAGCCACCCTTGGGACGGGATCAATCAGCCCCAGCATTTT
>TRBD1|TRBV20-1|.|TRBJ1-1
CSARGPGGIEAFF
TGCAGTGCTAGAGGCCCAGGGGGTATTGAAGCTTTCTTT
>.|TRBV7-9|few|TRBJ1-5
CASSTVYQPQHF
TGTGCCAGCAGCACCGTTTATCAGCCCCAGCATTTT
>.|TRBV20-1|.|TRBJ1-2
CSASDLGQCEGYTF
TGCAGTGCTAGTGACCTTGGACAGTGTGAAGGCTACACCTTC
>TRBD2|TRBV6-6|.|TRBJ2-2
CATGDGGVAGELFF
TGTGCCACAGGCGACGGGGGGGTGGCCGGGGAGCTGTTTTTT
>TRBD1|TRBV12-3/TRBV12-4|.|TRBJ1-5
CASSFSTGVGQPQHF
TGTGCCAGCAGCTTCTCCACAGGGGTGGGACAGCCCCAGCATTTT
>.|TRBV7-3|.|TRBJ1-1
CASSIEVNTEAFF
TGTGCCAGCAGCATAGAGGTGAACACTGAAGCTTTCTTT
>.|TRBV29-1|many|TRBJ2-7
CSVLRGEGYMYF
TGCAGCGTCCTTCGAGGTGAGGGGTATATGTACTTC
>.|TRBV11-2|.|TRBJ2-7
CASSLGRGGSHEQYF
TGTGCCAGCAGCTTAGGTCGTGGGGGGAGCCACGAGCAGTACTTC
>TRBD1|TRBV18|few|TRBJ2-3
CASSPGQGRLDTQYF
TGTGCCAGCTCACCAGGACAGGGGCGGTTGGATACGCAGTATTTT
>.|TRBV11-2|.|TRBJ2-3
CASSDSNWADTQYF
TGTGCCAGCAGCGACAGCAATTGGGCAGATACGCAGTATTTT
>.|TRBV10-2|.|TRBJ2-7
CASSDQPVMYEQYF
TGCGCCAGCAGTGACCAGCCGGTAATGTATGAGCAGTACTTC
>.|TRBV5-5|few|TRBJ1-2
CASSPPYFNYGYTF
TGTGCCAGCAGCCCGCCCTATTTTAACTATGGCTACACCTTC
>TRBD2|TRBV3-1|few|TRBJ2-5
CASSRRAGGETQYF
TGTGCCAGCAGCCGGAGAGCGGGGGGAGAGACCCAGTACTTC
>.|TRBV11-2|many|TRBJ2-4
CASSLDQAGWDIQYF
TGTGCCAGCAGCTTAGATCAGGCAGGGTGGGACATTCAGTACTTC
>TRBD2|TRBV18|few|TRBJ2-5
CASTTSGGTQYF
TGTGCCAGCACAACTAGCGGGGGAACCCAGTACTTC
>.|TRBV6-1|many|TRBJ2-5
CASSEHPYQETQYF
TGTGCCAGCAGTGAACACCCGTACCAAGAGACCCAGTACTTC
>TRBD2|TRBV9|few|TRBJ2-5
CASSPRGSGGDIQETQYF
TGTGCCAGCAGCCCCCGGGGGAGCGGGGGGGATATACAAGAGACCCAGTACTTC
>TRBD1|TRBV5-6|few|TRBJ2-1
CASSLGGGIEFF
TGTGCCAGCAGCTTGGGAGGGGGCATCGAGTTCTTC
>.|TRBV28|few|TRBJ2-3
CASSLGARADTQYF
TGTGCCAGCAGTTTGGGCGCTCGGGCAGATACGCAGTATTTT
>.|TRBV7-9|few|TRBJ2-3
CASCLSGMDTQYF
TGTGCCAGTTGTCTAAGTGGAATGGATACGCAGTATTTT
>.|TRBV18|few|TRBJ2-5
CASSPPIRTGTQYF
TGTGCCAGCTCACCACCGATTAGGACGGGGACCCAGTACTTC
>.|TRBV7-9|many|TRBJ1-2
CASSLDGSWGYTF
TGTGCCAGCAGCTTAGACGGATCCTGGGGCTACACCTTC
>TRBD1|TRBV4-2|.|TRBJ1-4
CVSSQDDRGQVGTNEKLFF
TGTGTCAGCAGCCAAGATGATCGGGGACAGGTGGGCACTAATGAAAAACTGTTTTTT
>.|TRBV5-1|.|TRBJ2-6
CASSPGGSPLSGANVLTF
TGCGCCAGCAGCCCCGGCGGCAGTCCCCTCTCTGGGGCCAACGTCCTGACTTTC
>TRBD1|TRBV2|few|TRBJ1-2
CASSEEWQGDGGYTF
TGTGCCAGCAGTGAAGAATGGCAGGGGGACGGTGGCTACACCTTC
>.|TRBV5-1|many|TRBJ1-2
CASSLHGDYGYTF
TGCGCCAGCAGCTTACACGGGGACTATGGCTACACCTTC
>.|TRBV28|.|TRBJ2-2
CASGVSDTGELFF
TGTGCCAGCGGGGTTAGTGACACCGGGGAGCTGTTTTTT
>.|TRBV3-1|few|TRBJ1-4
CASSQERRGKLFF
TGTGCCAGCAGCCAAGAACGAAGAGGAAAACTGTTTTTT